The 17 T cell receptor beta chains listed next were all sequenced from one sample in a study of cytomegalovirus exposure and HLA in healthy donors. The PCR was carried out with 60 Vbeta primers and 13 Jbeta primers. Method: immunoSEQ multiplex PCR; TCRdb's copy keeps in-frame clones and lacks some. Among about 52,000 clones listed, approximately 70% were seen once. The source material was PBMCs. The receptors shown here come from a man between 18 and 29 years old in good health and CMV-seronegative.

Only a few counts were recorded for this clone. The genes are TRBV10-3 and TRBJ2-7; 8 bases are shared with TRBD2. Germline V lookup: CDR1 ENHRY, CDR2 SYGVKD. V was pared by 6 bases and J by 0 bases, with 4 bases of the junction left unmatched. This CDR3 has 14 residues. CDR3 amino acids: CAISGRVDSYEQYF. The CDR3 DNA reads as TGTGCCATCAGCGGGAGGGTCGACTCCTACGAGCAGTACTTC.

This clone was recorded once. Other nucleotide sequences in the sample specify the same CDR3. The chain links TRBV9 to TRBJ2-2; maybe TRBD2 (5 bases). The V and J ends lost 0 bases and 5 bases respectively, with 8 bases between them. Looked up from germline, CDR1 is SGDLS and CDR2 is YYNGEE. The CDR3 has 14 amino acids. The CDR3 here is CASSVVGGTGELFF. In nucleotides, the CDR3 is TGTGCCAGCAGCGTAGTCGGCGGGACCGGGGAGCTGTTTTTT. The full variable domain, in which reference TRBV9 and TRBJ2-2 provide the parts outside the CDR3, is DSGVTQTPKHLITATGQRVTLRCSPRSGDLSVYWYQQSLDQGLQFLIQYYNGEERAKGNILERFSAQQFPDLHSELNLSSLELGDSALYFCASSVVGGTGELFFGEGSRLTVL.

CDR3 in DNA: TGTGCCAGCAGCGCCGCGGAGGGAGGCACAGATACGCAGTATTTT. This translates into CASSAAEGGTDTQYF. The chain has TRBV7-8 and TRBJ2-3; TRBD2 might be the D (6 bases). The germline V gene encodes CDR1 SGHVS and CDR2 FQNEAQ. The CDR3 is 15 residues long. The V gene lost 5 bases and the J gene lost 1 base, with 13 bases spanning the gap. Filled out from reference TRBV7-8 and TRBJ2-3, the complete variable domain reads GAGVSQSPRYKVAKRGQDVALRCDPISGHVSLFWYQQALGQGPEFLTYFQNEAQLDKSGLPSDRFFAERPEGSVSTLKIQRTQQEDSAVYLCASSAAEGGTDTQYFGPGTRLTVL.

The genes are TRBV7-6 and TRBJ2-3, with a tentative D call TRBD2 (5 bases). CDR1 and CDR2 (germline): SGHVS, FNYEAQ. The V end lost 0 bases, the J end lost 5 bases, and 12 bases lay between the germline ends. The CDR3 covers 15 residues. CDR3 sequence: CASSLAGLAEDTQYF. CDR3 coding DNA: TGTGCCAGCAGCTTAGCCGGGCTAGCTGAAGATACGCAGTATTTT.

In nucleotides, the CDR3 is TGTGCCAGCAGTTTCAGGTGGACTGAAGCTTTCTTT. Its protein is CASSFRWTEAFF. V is TRBV28 and J is TRBJ1-1; D gene ambiguous. The CDR3 consists of 12 residues. Germline V gene sequence: CDR1 MDHEN, CDR2 SYDVKM. Trimming took 3 bases from V and 5 from J, leaving 7 bases between them.

The chain is built from TRBV7-2 and TRBJ2-7; 10 bases agree with TRBD1. Germline-derived CDR1 and CDR2 are SGHTA and FQGNSA. This CDR3 comprises 14 residues. The ends lost 5 bases at V and 4 bases at J; junction bases unmatched: 5. CDR3 sequence: CASSPDRGRYEQYF. In DNA, the CDR3 is TGTGCCAGCAGCCCAGACAGGGGGCGGTACGAGCAGTACTTC.

In this sample, this clone turned up a few times. The chain links TRBV30 to TRBJ2-1, with D possibly being TRBD2 (6 bases). From germline, CDR1 is GTSNPN and CDR2 SVGIG (reference sequence). The V and J ends lost 0 bases and 2 bases respectively, with 14 bases between them. This CDR3 has 16 residues. The chain's CDR3 is CAWSVRLVDPYNEQFF. CDR3 in DNA: TGTGCCTGGAGTGTACGACTAGTCGATCCCTACAATGAGCAGTTCTTC.

This chain links TRBV28 with TRBJ2-3; TRBD1 might be the D (6 bases). CDR1 MDHEN and CDR2 SYDVKM come from the germline V gene. The CDR3 is 14 residues long. With 4 bases removed from V and 5 bases from J, the gap between germline ends came to 13 bases. CDR3 sequence: CASSSGALLDTQYF. Written as DNA, the CDR3 is TGTGCCAGCAGTTCAGGGGCCCTTTTAGATACGCAGTATTTT.

V gene TRBV7-3 combines with J gene TRBJ2-3; 8 nucleotides line up with TRBD2. Germline V gene data show CDR1 as SGHTA and CDR2 as FQGTGA. CDR3 length: 14 residues. V was clipped by 2 bases and J by 5 bases; unmatched bases: 3. CDR3: CASSLAGGLDTQYF. The CDR3 coding sequence is TGTGCCAGCAGCTTAGCGGGAGGTCTAGATACGCAGTATTTT.

This chain joins TRBV21-1 and TRBJ1-6; TRBD1 is the table's D call, not checked against the DNA. TRBV21-1 counts as a pseudogene. The length of the CDR3 is 16 residues. The CDR3 here is CASSKDKDSYNSPLHF. CDR3 bases: TGTGCCAGCAGCAAAGACAAAGACAGTTATAATTCACCCCTCCACTTT.

This clone has a single count. This rearrangement joins TRBV7-9 to TRBJ1-1, with a possible D match to TRBD1 (5 bases). The CDR3 covers 14 residues. Germline V gene lookup returns CDR1 SEHNR and CDR2 FQNEAQ (reference sequence). V lost 2 bases to trimming and J lost 4 bases, with 11 bases between them. CDR3 in amino acids: CASSLLRRATEAFF. The CDR3 DNA reads TGTGCCAGCAGCTTACTCCGCAGGGCCACTGAAGCTTTCTTT.

The chain combines TRBV7-2 with TRBJ2-1; D may be TRBD1 (6 bases). The CDR3 totals 15 residues. From germline, CDR1 is SGHTA and CDR2 FQGNSA. V was shortened by 3 bases and J by 0 bases, with 9 bases between the two germline ends. This CDR3 reads CASSFTGSSYNEQFF. As DNA, the CDR3 is TGTGCCAGCAGCTTCACAGGGTCCTCCTACAATGAGCAGTTCTTC.

The rearrangement uses TRBV7-2 and TRBJ2-7; 11 positions agree with TRBD1. The V gene's germline CDR1 is SGHTA and CDR2 FQGNSA. This CDR3 region has 14 residues. Unmatched junction bases numbered 2, after V lost 4 bases and J lost 3 bases. The CDR3 bases are TGTGCCAGCAGCTGGACAGGGGGCGTCTACGAGCAGTACTTC. Protein: CASSWTGGVYEQYF. The variable domain in full, with the rest retrieved from reference TRBV7-2 and TRBJ2-7, is GAGVSQSPSNKVTEKGKDVELRCDPISGHTALYWYRQSLGQGLEFLIYFQGNSAPDKSGLPSDRFSAERTGGSVSTLTIQRTQQEDSAVYLCASSWTGGVYEQYFGPGTRLTVT.

The chain has TRBV29-1 and TRBJ2-7, with a tentative D call TRBD2 (6 bases). Per germline, CDR1 SQVTM and CDR2 ANQGSEA. CDR3 length: 14 residues. The V gene lost 7 bases and the J gene lost 2 bases, with 18 bases spanning the gap. The CDR3 sequence: CSALGGSGTYEQYF. CDR3 nucleotides: TGCAGCGCCCTAGGAGGTAGCGGAACCTACGAGCAGTACTTC.

The CDR3 region has the DNA TGTGCCAGCAGCACAACAGGGGGACCTGATCAGCCCCAGCATTTT. Protein sequence: CASSTTGGPDQPQHF. The rearrangement joins TRBV7-2 to TRBJ1-5, with TRBD1 matching over 8 bases. CDR1 SGHTA and CDR2 FQGNSA come from the germline V gene. J was trimmed by 5 bases and V by 5 bases; bases with no gene match: 8. The CDR3 runs to 15 residues.

V usage is TRBV11-1 and J usage is TRBJ1-1; 9 bases agree with TRBD1. The CDR3 is 16 amino acids. With V trimmed by 5 bases and J by 6 bases, 13 bases remained unmatched. CDR1 is SGHAT and CDR2 is FQDESV in the germline V gene (reference sequence). The CDR3 nucleotides read TGTGCCAGCAGCCAGATAGGGGGGACAGGGAATTCTGAAGCTTTCTTT. Translated: CASSQIGGTGNSEAFF.

This clone occurred a few times. The chain is built from TRBV28 and TRBJ2-7; 10 bases fit TRBD2. Germline-derived CDR1 and CDR2 are MDHEN and SYDVKM. Trimming took 2 bases from V and 4 from J; bases not matched to a gene: 5. The length of the CDR3 is 15 residues. CDR3 in DNA: TGTGCCAGCAGTTTAGGAGCGGGAGGGCCTTACGAGCAGTACTTC. Amino acids: CASSLGAGGPYEQYF.